These 2 T cell receptor beta chains came from one sample sequenced in a study of shared clonotypes between healthy human individuals. The data were produced by immunoSEQ multiplex PCR, yet TCRdb's version contains in-frame clones alone and is incomplete. The data show approximately 700,000 clones, approximately 73% seen once. The specimen was memory CD4+ T cells sorted from blood. Regarding subset: CD45RA-negative fraction. The receptor set was obtained from a woman in her twenties or thirties in good health.

The V call is TRBV6-1, the J call TRBJ1-2, with 8 bases that match TRBD1. The CDR3 has 16 amino acids. Germline CDR1 reads MNHNS; CDR2 reads SASEGT. J was trimmed by 4 bases and V by 1 base; bases with no gene match: 8. The CDR3 here is CASSEGTGTLIYGYTF. The CDR3 DNA reads TGTGCCAGCAGTGAAGGGACAGGGACCCTAATCTATGGCTACACCTTC.

CDR3 residues: CASSLFSETDTQYF. The CDR3 DNA sequence: TGTGCCAGCAGTTTATTCTCTGAAACAGATACGCAGTATTTT. The rearrangement joins TRBV27 to TRBJ2-3; D gene ambiguous. This CDR3 comprises 14 residues. V lost 1 base and J lost 3, with 8 bases in between. Germline V gene data show CDR1 as MNHEY and CDR2 as SMNVEV (reference sequence).